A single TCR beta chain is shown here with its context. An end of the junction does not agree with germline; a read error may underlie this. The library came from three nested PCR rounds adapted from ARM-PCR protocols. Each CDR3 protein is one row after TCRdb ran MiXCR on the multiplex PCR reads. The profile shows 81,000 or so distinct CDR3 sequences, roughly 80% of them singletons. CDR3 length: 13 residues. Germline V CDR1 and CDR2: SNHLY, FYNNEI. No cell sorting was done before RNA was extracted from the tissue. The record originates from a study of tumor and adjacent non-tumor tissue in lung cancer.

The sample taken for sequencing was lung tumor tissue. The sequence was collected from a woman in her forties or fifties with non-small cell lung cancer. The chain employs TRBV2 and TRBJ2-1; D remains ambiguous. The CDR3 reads CASSYSSYDEQFF. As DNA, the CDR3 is TGTGCCAGCAGTTACAGCTCCTACGATGAGCAGTTCTTC.